This T cell receptor beta chain was recorded in a study of blood T cell repertoires in COVID-19. Across the study: The origin of the acute and convalescent COVID-19 samples was the United States, Italy and Spain. T cells, B-cell-depleted T cells, or PBMCs supplied cDNA or gDNA.

In the original workflow: How many nucleated cells were present was estimated from reference gene primer amplification. Libraries were prepared by immunoSEQ multiplex PCR; TCRdb keeps only in-frame clonotypes and omits some of them. Clone size and the V and J calls come from that table; the DNA yielded D and trimming. The sample lists around 100,000 clones, roughly 90% seen once, with 6.2% in the top ten. J was trimmed by 7 bases and V by 4 bases; bases with no gene match: 5. The CDR3 has 13 residues. The germline CDR1 and CDR2 sequences are SGHRS and YFSETQ. The sequenced sample consisted of peripheral blood. This chain links TRBV5-1 with TRBJ2-7; 10 positions agree with TRBD2. The TCR comes from a human donor in a cohort sampled during active COVID-19. For the CDR3, the DNA is TGCGCCAGCAGCCCTGAACTAGCGGGAGAGCAGTACTTC. It yields the protein CASSPELAGEQYF.